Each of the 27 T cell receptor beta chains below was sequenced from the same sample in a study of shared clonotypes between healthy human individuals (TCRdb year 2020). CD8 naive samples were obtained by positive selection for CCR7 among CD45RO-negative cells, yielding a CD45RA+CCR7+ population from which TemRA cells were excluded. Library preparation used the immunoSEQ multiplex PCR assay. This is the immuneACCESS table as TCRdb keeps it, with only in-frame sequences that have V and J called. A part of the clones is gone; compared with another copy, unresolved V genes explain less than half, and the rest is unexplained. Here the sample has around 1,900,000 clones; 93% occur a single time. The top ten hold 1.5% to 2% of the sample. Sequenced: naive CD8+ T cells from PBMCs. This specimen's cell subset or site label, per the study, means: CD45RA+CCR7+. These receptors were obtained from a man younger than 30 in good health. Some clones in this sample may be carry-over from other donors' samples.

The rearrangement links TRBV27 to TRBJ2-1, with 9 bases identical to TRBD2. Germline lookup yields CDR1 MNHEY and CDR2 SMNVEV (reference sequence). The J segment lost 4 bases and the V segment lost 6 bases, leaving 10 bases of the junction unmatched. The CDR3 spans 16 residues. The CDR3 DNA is TGTGCCAGCAGGCCCCCTAATAGCGGGGGTTACAATGAGCAGTTCTTC. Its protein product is CASRPPNSGGYNEQFF.

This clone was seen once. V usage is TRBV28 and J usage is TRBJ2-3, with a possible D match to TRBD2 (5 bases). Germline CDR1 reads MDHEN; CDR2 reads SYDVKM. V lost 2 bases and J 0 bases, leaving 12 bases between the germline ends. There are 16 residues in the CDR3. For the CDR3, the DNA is TGTGCCAGCAGTTTACTACTAGTCGCTAGCACAGATACGCAGTATTTT. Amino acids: CASSLLLVASTDTQYF.

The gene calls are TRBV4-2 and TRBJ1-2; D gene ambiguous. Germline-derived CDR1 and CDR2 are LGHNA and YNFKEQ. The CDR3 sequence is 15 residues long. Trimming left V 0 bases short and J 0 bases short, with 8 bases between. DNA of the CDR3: TGTGCCAGCAGCCAAGAGTGGGCCTCTAACTATGGCTACACCTTC. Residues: CASSQEWASNYGYTF.

CDR3 bases: TGTGCCAGCAGTAAGACAGGGGGGTCTGGGGCCAACGTCCTGACTTTC. It yields the protein CASSKTGGSGANVLTF. This chain uses TRBV28 with TRBJ2-6, with 9 bases lining up with TRBD1. The CDR3 has 16 amino acids. Losses at the gene ends were 5 bases for V and 1 base for J; bases not matched to a gene: 3. Looked up from germline, CDR1 is MDHEN and CDR2 is SYDVKM. Together with reference TRBV28 and TRBJ2-6, the CDR3 gives the full variable domain: DVKVTQSSRYLVKRTGEKVFLECVQDMDHENMFWYRQDPGLGLRLIYFSYDVKMKEKGDIPEGYSVSREKKERFSLILESASTNQTSMYLCASSKTGGSGANVLTFGAGSRLTVL.

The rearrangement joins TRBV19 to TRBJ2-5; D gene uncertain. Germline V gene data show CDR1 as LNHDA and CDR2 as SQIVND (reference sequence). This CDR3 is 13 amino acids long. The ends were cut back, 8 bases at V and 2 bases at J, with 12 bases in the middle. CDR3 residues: CASSTGRQETQYF. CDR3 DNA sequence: TGTGCCAGTTCAACGGGTAGACAAGAGACCCAGTACTTC. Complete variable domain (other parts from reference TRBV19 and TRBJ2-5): DGGITQSPKYLFRKEGQNVTLSCEQNLNHDAMYWYRQDPGQGLRLIYYSQIVNDFQKGDIAEGYSVSREKKESFPLTVTSAQKNPTAFYLCASSTGRQETQYFGPGTRLLVL.

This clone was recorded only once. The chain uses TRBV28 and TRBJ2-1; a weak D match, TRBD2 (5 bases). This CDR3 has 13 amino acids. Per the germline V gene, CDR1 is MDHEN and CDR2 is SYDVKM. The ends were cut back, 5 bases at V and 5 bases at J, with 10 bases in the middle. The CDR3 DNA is TGTGCCAGCAGTCAAACACTAGACAATGAGCAGTTCTTC. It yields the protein CASSQTLDNEQFF.

The DNA for the CDR3 is TGTGCCACCACCCCCAGCAGGGGCAGTTCCGGGGAGCTGTTTTTT. It specifies CATTPSRGSSGELFF. The gene calls are TRBV6-5 and TRBJ2-2, with D perhaps TRBD1 (6 bases). The ends were cut back, 10 bases at V and 6 bases at J, with 21 bases in the middle. CDR1 MNHEY and CDR2 SVGAGI come from the germline V gene. CDR3 length: 15 residues.

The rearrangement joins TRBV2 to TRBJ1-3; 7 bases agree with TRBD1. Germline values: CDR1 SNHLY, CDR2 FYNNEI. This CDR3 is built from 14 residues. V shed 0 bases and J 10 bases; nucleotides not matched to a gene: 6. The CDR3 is CASSEAGGGATIYF. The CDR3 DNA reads TGTGCCAGCAGTGAAGCGGGAGGGGGCGCGACCATATATTTT.

The CDR3 protein is CAWSTPAYEQYF. The CDR3 DNA reads TGTGCCTGGAGTACCCCGGCCTACGAGCAGTACTTC. The V call is TRBV30, the J call TRBJ2-7; no clear D. This CDR3 has 12 amino acids. Trimming left V 2 bases short and J 2 bases short, with 7 bases between. Germline-derived CDR1 and CDR2 are GTSNPN and SVGIG (reference sequence). The variable domain in full, completed from reference TRBV30 and TRBJ2-7, reads SQTIHQWPATLVQPVGSPLSLECTVEGTSNPNLYWYRQAAGRGLQLLFYSVGIGQISSEVPQNLSASRPQDRQFILSSKKLLLSDSGFYLCAWSTPAYEQYFGPGTRLTVT.

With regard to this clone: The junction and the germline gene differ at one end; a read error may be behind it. The CDR3 is CASSLACQDRNF. CDR3 nucleotides: TGCGCCAGCAGCTTGGCCTGCCAGGATCGGAACTTC. V and J are TRBV5-1 and TRBJ2-5; no clear D gene. The CDR3 covers 12 residues. The V gene's germline CDR1 is SGHRS and CDR2 YFSETQ.

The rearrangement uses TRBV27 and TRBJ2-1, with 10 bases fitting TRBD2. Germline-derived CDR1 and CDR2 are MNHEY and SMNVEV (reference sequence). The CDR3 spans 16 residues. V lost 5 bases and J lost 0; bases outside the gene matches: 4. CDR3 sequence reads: CASSHRLAGSYNEQFF. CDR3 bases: TGTGCCAGCAGTCACCGACTAGCGGGCTCCTACAATGAGCAGTTCTTC.

The CDR3 DNA reads as TGTGCCAGCAGTTGGGGCCGGGGATACGAGCAGTTCTTC. Protein product: CASSWGRGYEQFF. The chain has TRBV28 and TRBJ2-1, with D possibly called TRBD1 or TRBD2 (5 bases each). CDR3 length: 13 residues. CDR1 and CDR2 from the germline V gene are MDHEN and SYDVKM. Trimming removed 4 bases at V and 10 bases at J, with 14 bases between.

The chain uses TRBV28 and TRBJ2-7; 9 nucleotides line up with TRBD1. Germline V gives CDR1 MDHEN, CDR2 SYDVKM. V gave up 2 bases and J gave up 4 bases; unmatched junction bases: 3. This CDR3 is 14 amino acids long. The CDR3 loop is CASSLQDRGYEQYF. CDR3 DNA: TGTGCCAGCAGTTTACAGGACAGGGGTTACGAGCAGTACTTC.

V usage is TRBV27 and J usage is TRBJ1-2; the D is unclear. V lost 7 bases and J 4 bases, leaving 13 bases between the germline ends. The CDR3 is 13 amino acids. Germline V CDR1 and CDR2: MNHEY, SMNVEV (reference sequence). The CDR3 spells CASKGLSGYGYTF. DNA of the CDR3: TGTGCCAGCAAAGGTCTTTCGGGCTATGGCTACACCTTC.

The CDR3 sequence is CASSIHRDSYEQYF. The DNA for the CDR3 is TGTGCCAGCAGTATTCACAGGGACTCCTACGAGCAGTACTTC. The rearrangement links TRBV27 to TRBJ2-7; weak D call: TRBD1 (6 bases). V lost 5 bases and J lost 0, with 11 bases in between. From germline, CDR1 is MNHEY and CDR2 SMNVEV (reference sequence). The CDR3 is 14 residues long.

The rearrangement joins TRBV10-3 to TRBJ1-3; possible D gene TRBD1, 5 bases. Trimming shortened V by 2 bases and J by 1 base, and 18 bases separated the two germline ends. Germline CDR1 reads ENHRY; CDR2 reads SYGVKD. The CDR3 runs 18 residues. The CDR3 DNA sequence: TGTGCCATCAGTGAGGTCTCGGGACGGACTTATTCTGGAAACACCATATATTTT. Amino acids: CAISEVSGRTYSGNTIYF.

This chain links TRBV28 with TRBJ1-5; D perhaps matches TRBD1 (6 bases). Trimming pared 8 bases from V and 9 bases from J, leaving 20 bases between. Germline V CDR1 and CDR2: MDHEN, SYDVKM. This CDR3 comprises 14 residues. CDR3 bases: TGTGCCAGCGGGAGACAGGTGGAGGGAGGGCCCCAGCATTTT. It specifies CASGRQVEGGPQHF.

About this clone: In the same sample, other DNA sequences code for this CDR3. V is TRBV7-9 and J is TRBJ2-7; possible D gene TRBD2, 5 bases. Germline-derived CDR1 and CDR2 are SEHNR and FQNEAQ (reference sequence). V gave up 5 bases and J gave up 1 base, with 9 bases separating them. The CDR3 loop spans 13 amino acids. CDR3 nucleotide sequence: TGTGCCAGCAGCCCCCCGGGGTCCTACGAGCAGTACTTC. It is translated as CASSPPGSYEQYF. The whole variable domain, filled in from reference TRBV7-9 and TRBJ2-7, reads DTGVSQNPRHKITKRGQNVTFRCDPISEHNRLYWYRQTLGQGPEFLTYFQNEAQLEKSRLLSDRFSAERPKGSFSTLEIQRTEQGDSAMYLCASSPPGSYEQYFGPGTRLTVT.

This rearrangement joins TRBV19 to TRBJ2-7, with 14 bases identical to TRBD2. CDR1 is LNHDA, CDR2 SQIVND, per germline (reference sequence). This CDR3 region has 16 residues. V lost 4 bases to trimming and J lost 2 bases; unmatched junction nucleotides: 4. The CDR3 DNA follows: TGTGCCAGTAGTACAGGACTAGCGGGAGGTACCTACGAGCAGTACTTC. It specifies CASSTGLAGGTYEQYF.

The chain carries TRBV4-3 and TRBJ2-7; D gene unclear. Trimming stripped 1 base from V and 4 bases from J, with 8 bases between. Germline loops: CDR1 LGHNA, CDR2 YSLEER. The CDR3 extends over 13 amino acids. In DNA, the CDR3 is TGCGCCAGCAGCCAAGGTCACTGGTACGAGCAGTACTTC. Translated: CASSQGHWYEQYF.

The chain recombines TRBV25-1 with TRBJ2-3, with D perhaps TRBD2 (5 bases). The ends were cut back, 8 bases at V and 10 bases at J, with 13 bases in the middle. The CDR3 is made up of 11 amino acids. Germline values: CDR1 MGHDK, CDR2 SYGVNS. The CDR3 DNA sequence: TGTGCCAGCGGCGGGCGACGAGCGCAGTATTTT. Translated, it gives CASGGRRAQYF.

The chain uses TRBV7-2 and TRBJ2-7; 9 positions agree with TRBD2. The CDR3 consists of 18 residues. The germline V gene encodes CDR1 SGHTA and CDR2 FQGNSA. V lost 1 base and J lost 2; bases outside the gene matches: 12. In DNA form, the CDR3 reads TGTGCCAGCAGCTTAGGGTTTAGACGACTAGCGGAGACCTACGAGCAGTACTTC. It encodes CASSLGFRRLAETYEQYF.

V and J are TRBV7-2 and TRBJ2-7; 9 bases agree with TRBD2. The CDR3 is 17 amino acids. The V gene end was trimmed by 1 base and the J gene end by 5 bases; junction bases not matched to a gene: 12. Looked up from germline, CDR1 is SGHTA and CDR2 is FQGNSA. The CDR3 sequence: CASSLDLGREGFHEQYF. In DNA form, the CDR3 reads TGTGCCAGCAGCTTAGATTTGGGGCGGGAGGGCTTCCACGAGCAGTACTTC.

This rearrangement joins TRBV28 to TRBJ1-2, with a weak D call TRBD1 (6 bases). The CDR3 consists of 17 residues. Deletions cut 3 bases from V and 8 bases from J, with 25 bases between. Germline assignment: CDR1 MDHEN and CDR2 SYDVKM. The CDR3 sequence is CASSFPGQSPGRDGYTF. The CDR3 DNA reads TGTGCCAGCAGTTTTCCCGGACAGTCCCCGGGTCGTGACGGCTACACCTTC.

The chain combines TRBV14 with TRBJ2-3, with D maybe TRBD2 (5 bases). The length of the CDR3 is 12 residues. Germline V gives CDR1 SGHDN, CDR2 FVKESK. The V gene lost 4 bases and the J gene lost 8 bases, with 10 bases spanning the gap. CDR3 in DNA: TGTGCCAGCAGCCCGGGGTCAGGTACGCAGTATTTT. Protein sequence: CASSPGSGTQYF.

CDR3 in DNA: TGCGCCAGCAGCCAAGATCGGAGCGGGAGCTCCTACGAGCAGTACTTC. Translating gives CASSQDRSGSSYEQYF. The chain couples TRBV4-1 to TRBJ2-7; 8 bases fit TRBD2. This CDR3 is built from 16 residues. CDR1 and CDR2 (germline): MGHRA, YSYEKL. J gave up 0 bases and V 0 bases, and 4 bases lay outside the gene matches.

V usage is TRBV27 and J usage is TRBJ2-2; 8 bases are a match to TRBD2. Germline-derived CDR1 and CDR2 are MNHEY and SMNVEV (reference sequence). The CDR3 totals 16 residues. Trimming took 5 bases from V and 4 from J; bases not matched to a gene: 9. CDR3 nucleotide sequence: TGTGCCAGCAGTCAACTCGGGAGGGCCGGCACCGGGGAGCTGTTTTTT. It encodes CASSQLGRAGTGELFF.